What follows are 8 T cell receptor beta chains derived from one specimen sequenced in a study of type 1 regulatory T cells (dated by TCRdb to 2020 to 2023). Sequencing instrument: Illumina MiSeq. The public sequencing data were trimmed at Q25 with fastp and processed into clonotypes with MiXCR by TCRdb, which kept only in-frame beta chains. Every distinct CDR3 protein forms one entry, paired with its most common genes and DNA. Recorded for this sample are 55,000 to 65,000 distinct CDR3 sequences; 55% to 65% of them occurred a single time. 1.5% to 2% of the sample rests with the top ten. These receptors have no known antigen. The source material was cultured non-Tr1 T cells, either the whole culture or a sorted T cell fraction (not recorded which). The sample's cell subset or site label is to be understood as: non-Tr1 population from the T-allo10 product. The receptors were sampled from a human donor in good health.

In its sample, this clonotype was seen once. The V and J genes are TRBV27 and TRBJ1-2; no clear D gene. The CDR3 totals 12 residues. Germline loops: CDR1 MNHEY, CDR2 SMNVEV (reference sequence). V gave up 5 bases and J gave up 2 bases, with 6 bases separating them. CDR3 residues: CASSTANYGYTF. The CDR3 nucleotides are TGTGCCAGCAGTACAGCCAACTATGGCTACACCTTC.

The chain recombines TRBV20-1 with TRBJ2-1; D may match TRBD1 or TRBD2 (5 bases each). The CDR3 spans 12 residues. Trimming took off 6 bases at V and 4 bases at J, with 10 bases between the two ends. The germline V gene encodes CDR1 DFQATT and CDR2 SNEGSKA (reference sequence). In DNA form, the CDR3 reads TGCAGTGCAGAGAGGGGTTACAATGAGCAGTTCTTC. This sequence encodes CSAERGYNEQFF.

The rearrangement uses TRBV30 and TRBJ1-6; D unclear. The ends were cut back, 2 bases at V and 0 bases at J, with 5 bases in the middle. From germline, CDR1 is GTSNPN and CDR2 SVGIG (reference sequence). CDR3 size: 14 residues. CDR3 DNA: TGTGCCTGGAGTCAGAGCTCCTATAATTCACCCCTCCACTTT. As protein: CAWSQSSYNSPLHF.

There are a few counts of this clonotype. The rearrangement links TRBV2 to TRBJ1-5; D is possibly TRBD1 (5 bases). Germline loops: CDR1 SNHLY, CDR2 FYNNEI. V lost 2 bases and J 5 bases, leaving 7 bases between the germline ends. The CDR3 is 13 amino acids. The CDR3 spells CASSERGDQPQHF. As DNA, the CDR3 is TGTGCCAGCAGTGAACGGGGGGATCAGCCCCAGCATTTT.

The V and J genes are TRBV7-2 and TRBJ2-2, with 15 positions matching TRBD2. The CDR3 runs 15 residues. Germline V CDR1 and CDR2: SGHTA, FQGNSA. Unmatched junction bases numbered 0, after V lost 9 bases and J lost 1 base. The CDR3 is CARGLAGGNTGELFF. CDR3 DNA sequence: TGTGCCAGGGGACTAGCGGGAGGGAACACCGGGGAGCTGTTTTTT.

V and J are TRBV7-2 and TRBJ2-7, with 7 nucleotides matching TRBD2. Per the germline V gene, CDR1 is SGHTA and CDR2 is FQGNSA. Trimming removed 3 bases from V and 5 bases from J; junction bases left unmatched: 4. This CDR3 has 13 residues. The CDR3 loop reads CASSFQRDHEQYF. The CDR3 nucleotides read TGTGCCAGCAGCTTCCAGCGGGATCACGAGCAGTACTTC.

This clonotype came up a few times. V is TRBV4-3 and J is TRBJ2-1; weak D call: TRBD2 (6 bases). Trimming removed 0 bases at V and 5 bases at J, with 14 bases between. The CDR3 loop spans 16 amino acids. Germline CDR1 is LGHNA and CDR2 is YSLEER. CDR3 region: CASSQDRSGFNNEQFF. In DNA, the CDR3 is TGCGCCAGCAGCCAAGATCGGAGCGGGTTCAACAATGAGCAGTTCTTC.

This chain uses TRBV13 with TRBJ1-6; D is perhaps TRBD1 (5 bases). Trimming took 1 base from V and 1 from J, leaving 11 bases between them. Germline-derived CDR1 and CDR2 are PRHDT and FYEKMQ (reference sequence). This CDR3 is built from 17 residues. CDR3 bases: TGTGCCAGCAGCTTAGTGAGGGGACGGTCCTATAATTCACCCCTCCACTTT. It translates to CASSLVRGRSYNSPLHF. Variable domain in full (rest from reference TRBV13 and TRBJ1-6): AAGVIQSPRHLIKEKRETATLKCYPIPRHDTVYWYQQGPGQDPQFLISFYEKMQSDKGSIPDRFSAQQFSDYHSELNMSSLELGDSALYFCASSLVRGRSYNSPLHFGNGTRLTVT.